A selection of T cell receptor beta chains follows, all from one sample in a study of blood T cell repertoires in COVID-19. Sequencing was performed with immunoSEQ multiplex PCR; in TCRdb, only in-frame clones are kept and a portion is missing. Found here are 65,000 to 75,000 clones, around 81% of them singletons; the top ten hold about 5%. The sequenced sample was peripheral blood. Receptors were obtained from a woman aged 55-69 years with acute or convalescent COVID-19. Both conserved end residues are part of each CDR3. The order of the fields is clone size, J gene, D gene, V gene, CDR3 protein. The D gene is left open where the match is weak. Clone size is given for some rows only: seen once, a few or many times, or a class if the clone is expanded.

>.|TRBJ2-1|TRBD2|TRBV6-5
CASSYSGLAGNNEQFF
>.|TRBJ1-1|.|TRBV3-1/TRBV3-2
CASSQPQQGSNTEAFF
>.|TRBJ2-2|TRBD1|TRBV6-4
CASSETGTGGGELFF
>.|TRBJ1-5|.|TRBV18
CASSPPGRDGQPQHF
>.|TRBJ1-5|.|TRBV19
CASSKGGPSNQPQHF
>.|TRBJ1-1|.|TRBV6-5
CASSYSLGLTEAFF
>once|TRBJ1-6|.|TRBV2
CASSEGRQNSPLHF
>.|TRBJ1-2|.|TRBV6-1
CASSEGRGYYYGYTF
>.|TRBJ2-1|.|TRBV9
CASSVEVGGGSSYNEQFF
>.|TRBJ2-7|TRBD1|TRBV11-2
CASSFTGGSIGSYEQYF
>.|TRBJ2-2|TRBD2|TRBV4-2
CASSQARGGGGSTGELFF
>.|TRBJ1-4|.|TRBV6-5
CALGGREKLFF
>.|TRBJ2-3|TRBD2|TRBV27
CASSLQRGGRDTQYF
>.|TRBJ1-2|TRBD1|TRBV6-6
CASTPGGSYGYTF
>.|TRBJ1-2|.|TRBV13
CASSQLTGSNYGYTF
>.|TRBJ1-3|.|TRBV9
CASSGPGGLSGNTIYF
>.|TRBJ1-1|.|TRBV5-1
CASRPTMNTEAFF
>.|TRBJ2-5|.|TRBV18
CASSPEDSQETQYF
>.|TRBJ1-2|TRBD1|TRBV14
CASSQDGVVQGASGYTF
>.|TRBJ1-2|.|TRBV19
CASTTTTGVYGYTF
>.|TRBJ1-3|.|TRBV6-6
CASSTDRGGNTIYF
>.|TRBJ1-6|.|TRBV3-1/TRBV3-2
CASSAWESSYNSPLHF
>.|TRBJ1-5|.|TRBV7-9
CASSFQQGVGPQHF
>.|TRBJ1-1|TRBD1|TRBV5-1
CASTGTGVTEAFF
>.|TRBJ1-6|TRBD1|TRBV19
CASSQGQGYNSPLHF
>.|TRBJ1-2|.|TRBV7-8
CASSPGARDVSGYGYTF
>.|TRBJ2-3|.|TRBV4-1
CASSQGQGGTDTQYF
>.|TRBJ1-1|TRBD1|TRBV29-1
CSAGTGEYTEAFF
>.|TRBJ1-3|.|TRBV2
CASSVSRAFGNTIYF
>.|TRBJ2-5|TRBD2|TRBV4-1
CASSPGLAGGGETQYF
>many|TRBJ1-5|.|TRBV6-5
CASTLPGNSNQPQHF
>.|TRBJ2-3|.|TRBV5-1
CASSLSTTTDTQYF
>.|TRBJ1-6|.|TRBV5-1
CASSLVVGGNSPLHF
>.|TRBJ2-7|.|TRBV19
CASSRQVGPYEQYF
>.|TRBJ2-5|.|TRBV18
CASSPPNPGESKTQYF
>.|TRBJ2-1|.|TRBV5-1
CASRLDGVSSSYEQFF
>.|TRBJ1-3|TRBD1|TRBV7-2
CASSLAVDRVGNTIYF
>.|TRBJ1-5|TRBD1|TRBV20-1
CSASNRGLYSNQPQHF
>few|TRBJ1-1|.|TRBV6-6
CASSLRGSDTEAFF
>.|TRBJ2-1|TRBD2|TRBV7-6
CASSLLAGGTNEQFF
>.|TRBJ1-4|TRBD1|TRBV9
CASSGGDSNEKLFF
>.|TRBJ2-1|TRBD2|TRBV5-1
CASSSTSGAGEQFF
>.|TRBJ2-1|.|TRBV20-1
CSASRERQFF
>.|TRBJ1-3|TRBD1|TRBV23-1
CASSAPGQTSGNTIYF
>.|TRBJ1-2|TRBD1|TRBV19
CASSVGGLTGINYGYTF
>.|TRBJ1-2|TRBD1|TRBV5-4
CASSLLTGRNYGYTF
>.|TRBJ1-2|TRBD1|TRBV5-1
CASSLARGQVISGYTF
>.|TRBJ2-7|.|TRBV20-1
CSARRTNEQYF
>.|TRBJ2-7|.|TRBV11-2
CASSLGTGNYEQYF
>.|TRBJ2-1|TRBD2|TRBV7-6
CASSLRLAGGPHEQFF
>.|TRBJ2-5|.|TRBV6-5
CAIGQQETQYF
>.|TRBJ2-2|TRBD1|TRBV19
CASSINGGTDTGELFF
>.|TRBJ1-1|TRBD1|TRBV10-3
CAISDGGGPNTEAFF
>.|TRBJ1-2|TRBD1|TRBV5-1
CASSLDGQGARGYTF
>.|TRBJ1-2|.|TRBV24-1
CATSDLVTYGYTF
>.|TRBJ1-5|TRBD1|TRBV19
CASSKTGFSNQPQHF
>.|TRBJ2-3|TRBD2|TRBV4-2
CASSLQAGGGTDTQYF
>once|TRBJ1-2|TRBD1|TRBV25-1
CASSDRGHGYTF
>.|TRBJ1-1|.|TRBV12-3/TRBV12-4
CASRGNRNTEAFF
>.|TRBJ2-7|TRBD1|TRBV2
CASRDTGTGRYEQYF